One sample yielded the 16 T cell receptor beta chains listed below, sequenced in a study of cytomegalovirus exposure and HLA in healthy donors. Researchers ran the PCR with 60 Vbeta and 13 Jbeta primers. Assay used: immunoSEQ multiplex PCR; TCRdb lists only in-frame clones, some missing. The sample lists some 150,000 clones; over 75% were seen once. The source material was PBMCs. These receptors all stem from a woman aged 40 to 50 in good health and CMV-seropositive.

The V call is TRBV2, the J call TRBJ2-5; 8 bases agree with TRBD2. Germline CDR1 and CDR2: SNHLY and FYNNEI. This CDR3 is built from 16 residues. With V trimmed by 7 bases and J by 5 bases, 15 bases remained unmatched. The CDR3 loop reads CASTARTGGGQETQYF. CDR3 coding DNA: TGTGCCAGCACCGCACGTACGGGAGGGGGGCAGGAGACCCAGTACTTC.

This clone showed up just once. This chain links TRBV28 with TRBJ2-7; D unclear. Germline CDR1 and CDR2: MDHEN and SYDVKM. Trimming removed 3 bases from V and 0 bases from J, with 9 bases in between. CDR3 size: 14 residues. The CDR3 bases are TGTGCCAGCAGTTTGGCTCGCAACTCCTACGAGCAGTACTTC. It yields the protein CASSLARNSYEQYF.

The chain has TRBV27 and TRBJ2-1, with D uncertain. CDR1 and CDR2 (germline): MNHEY, SMNVEV (reference sequence). This CDR3 contains 12 residues. Trimming removed 6 bases from V and 10 bases from J, with 13 bases in between. The CDR3 is CASRFSGEEQFF. CDR3 nucleotides: TGTGCCAGCAGATTTTCTGGAGAAGAGCAGTTCTTC.

In DNA, the CDR3 is TGTGCCAGCAGTGTGCTGGACAGGGGGTATGAAGCTTTCTTT. It yields the protein CASSVLDRGYEAFF. The chain links TRBV28 to TRBJ1-1; 10 bases map to TRBD1. Germline loops: CDR1 MDHEN, CDR2 SYDVKM. The length of the CDR3 is 14 residues. J gave up 7 bases and V 5 bases, and 7 bases lay outside the gene matches.

V is TRBV5-8 and J is TRBJ1-2; 11 nucleotides agree with TRBD1. The CDR3 has 14 residues. Germline values: CDR1 SGHTS, CDR2 YDEGEE. V shed 3 bases, J shed 4 bases, and the junction held 2 bases outside the gene matches. The CDR3 protein is CASSSGTGGYGYTF. CDR3 DNA: TGTGCCAGCAGCTCCGGGACAGGGGGCTATGGCTACACCTTC. The variable domain in full, with the rest retrieved from reference TRBV5-8 and TRBJ1-2, is EAGVTQSPTHLIKTRGQQATLRCSPISGHTSVYWYQQALGLGLQFLLWYDEGEERNRGNFPPRFSGRQFPNYSSELNVNALELEDSALYLCASSSGTGGYGYTFGSGTRLTVV.

The rearrangement links TRBV11-3 to TRBJ2-5; TRBD2 agrees at 13 bases. Trimming removed 5 bases from V and 5 bases from J; junction bases left unmatched: 2. The CDR3 spans 14 residues. The V gene's germline CDR1 is SGHNT and CDR2 YENEEA. The CDR3 loop reads CASSPLAGGETQYF. CDR3 in DNA: TGTGCCAGCAGCCCACTAGCGGGGGGGGAGACCCAGTACTTC.

The chain links TRBV15 to TRBJ2-1, with 10 bases identical to TRBD2. V gave up 5 bases and J gave up 6 bases; unmatched junction bases: 7. Germline CDR1 and CDR2: LNHNV and YYDKDF (reference sequence). The CDR3 sequence is 15 residues long. The CDR3 DNA sequence: TGTGCCACCAGCTCTACTAGCGGGATAATCAATGAGCAGTTCTTC. As protein: CATSSTSGIINEQFF.

The genes are TRBV4-1 and TRBJ2-2, with D perhaps TRBD2 (7 bases). Trimming removed 0 bases at V and 4 bases at J, with 15 bases between. This CDR3 has 17 amino acids. The V gene's germline CDR1 is MGHRA and CDR2 YSYEKL. The CDR3, as DNA: TGCGCCAGCAGCCAAGAACGAGCGGGACATCTCACCGGGGAGCTGTTTTTT. Residues: CASSQERAGHLTGELFF.

The chain combines TRBV6-1 with TRBJ1-5, with a weak D call TRBD1 (6 bases). The V gene lost 9 bases and the J gene lost 2 bases, with 11 bases spanning the gap. Germline V gene sequence: CDR1 MNHNS, CDR2 SASEGT. The CDR3 extends over 13 amino acids. The CDR3 spells CASRRTGNQPQHF. The CDR3 DNA follows: TGTGCCAGTCGGAGGACAGGCAATCAGCCCCAGCATTTT.

This chain joins TRBV28 and TRBJ2-7; weak D call: TRBD1 (6 bases). Germline V CDR1 and CDR2: MDHEN, SYDVKM. This CDR3 region has 16 residues. V dropped 2 bases and J dropped 3 bases, with 17 bases sitting between them. CDR3 bases: TGTGCCAGCAGTTTAAGATACTCAGGGGCCCACTACGAGCAGTACTTC. Encoded protein: CASSLRYSGAHYEQYF.

The chain recombines TRBV18 with TRBJ2-7; 10 bases match TRBD2. The V gene end was trimmed by 4 bases and the J gene end by 0 bases; junction bases not matched to a gene: 6. Germline V lookup: CDR1 KGHSH, CDR2 LQKENI. The CDR3 is made up of 16 amino acids. The CDR3 spells CASSLRAGGPSYEQYF. CDR3 DNA sequence: TGTGCCAGCTCACTTCGAGCGGGAGGGCCCTCCTACGAGCAGTACTTC. Based on the CDR3 plus reference TRBV18 and TRBJ2-7, the full variable domain is NAGVMQNPRHLVRRRGQEARLRCSPMKGHSHVYWYRQLPEEGLKFMVYLQKENIIDESGMPKERFSAEFPKEGPSILRIQQVVRGDSAAYFCASSLRAGGPSYEQYFGPGTRLTVT.

This clone was detected a few times. The CDR3 loop reads CASSLAGRDYHLYEQYF. The CDR3 DNA reads TGTGCCAGCAGCTTAGCGGGCCGAGACTACCACCTTTACGAGCAGTACTTC. V gene TRBV11-2 combines with J gene TRBJ2-7; tentative D call: TRBD2 (5 bases). CDR1 and CDR2 from the germline V gene are SGHAT and FQNNGV. Trimming took off 1 base at V and 4 bases at J, with 20 bases between the two ends. CDR3 size: 17 residues.

This chain uses TRBV27 with TRBJ2-1; tentative D call: TRBD1 (5 bases). Germline V gene data show CDR1 as MNHEY and CDR2 as SMNVEV (reference sequence). The CDR3 has 19 amino acids. Trimming stripped 5 bases from V and 9 bases from J, with 32 bases between. CDR3 DNA sequence: TGTGCCAGCAGTATTTTCCAGGACCTCTCATTCGCTGGGGCCGGTGAGCAGTTCTTC. Protein sequence: CASSIFQDLSFAGAGEQFF.

The gene calls are TRBV2 and TRBJ1-1; tentatively, D is TRBD1 (6 bases). The V end lost 6 bases, the J end lost 1 base, and 15 bases lay between the germline ends. The CDR3 length is 15 residues. CDR1 is SNHLY and CDR2 is FYNNEI in the germline V gene. The CDR3 here is CASSETGKANTEAFF. The CDR3, as DNA: TGTGCCAGCAGCGAAACAGGGAAAGCGAACACTGAAGCTTTCTTT.

This chain links TRBV6-5 with TRBJ2-1; 13 bases agree with TRBD2. Per the germline V gene, CDR1 is MNHEY and CDR2 is SVGAGI. The CDR3 has 15 residues. V gave up 5 bases and J gave up 4 bases; unmatched junction bases: 2. As DNA, the CDR3 is TGTGCCAGCAGTCCGGGACTAGCGGGATACAATGAGCAGTTCTTC. This sequence encodes CASSPGLAGYNEQFF.

V usage is TRBV30 and J usage is TRBJ2-3, with 9 bases fitting TRBD1. This CDR3 comprises 15 residues. CDR1 GTSNPN and CDR2 SVGIG come from the germline V gene (reference sequence). Trimming removed 7 bases from V and 6 bases from J; junction bases left unmatched: 14. CDR3 bases: TGTGCCTACCAAAAGGACAGGGGATCAGGGGATACGCAGTATTTT. Encoded protein: CAYQKDRGSGDTQYF. Combining the CDR3 with reference TRBV30 and TRBJ2-3 gives the whole variable domain SQTIHQWPATLVQPVGSPLSLECTVEGTSNPNLYWYRQAAGRGLQLLFYSVGIGQISSEVPQNLSASRPQDRQFILSSKKLLLSDSGFYLCAYQKDRGSGDTQYFGPGTRLTVL.